This record looks at one T cell receptor (beta chain) sequence and its context. Sequenced by immunoSEQ multiplex PCR; TCRdb stores in-frame clones only, minus some. The sample contains 290,000 or so clones, over 75% of which appear only once. The data belong to a study of Ad26.COV2.S vaccination and SARS-CoV-2 variants. Across the study: Recipients of Ad26.COV2.S got it intramuscularly, once or twice 56 days apart.

Specified treatment: 15 to 20 received Ad26.COV2.S at low or high dose, single or two shots; 5 received placebo; per-sample allocation not given. Day 63 following the first vaccine or placebo injection was when the samples were taken. An Ad26 vector expressing Wuhan-strain SARS-CoV-2 spike served as the vaccine. Germline V gene data show CDR1 as SNHLY and CDR2 as FYNNEI. The CDR3 runs to 13 residues. V was pared by 3 bases and J by 8 bases, with 5 bases of the junction left unmatched. V and J are TRBV2 and TRBJ1-1; TRBD1 aligns across 8 bases. The sequence came from a person between 18 and 65 years old who received the Ad26.COV2.S COVID-19 vaccine or a placebo. The sequencing here drew on peripheral blood, taken in a trial of Ad26.COV2.S vaccine versus placebo. The DNA for the CDR3 is TGTGCCAGCAGTGAGGCGGACAGGGAAGAAGCTTTCTTT. Translation gives CASSEADREEAFF.